A selection of T cell receptor beta chains follows, all from one sample in a study of response to subunit inactivated influenza vaccine. TCRdb re-derived calls from the RT-PCR reads in MiXCR, one entry per CDR3 protein. The sample shows 290,000 or so distinct CDR3 sequences, approximately 23% of them seen only once. Sequencing used PBMCs from blood, obtained about 20 months after vaccination. These receptors all stem from a man aged 50 to 69 who received an inactivated influenza vaccine. CDR3s include the opening cysteine and the closing phenylalanine or tryptophan. The order of the fields is D gene, clone size, J gene, V gene, CDR3 protein, CDR3 DNA. D genes are given only for firm matches. For some rows the clone size is stated as once, few or many, or as a class when expanded; others skip it.

NA,medium-sized,TRBJ1-1,TRBV7-8,CASSLEAVMNTEAFF,TGTGCCAGCAGCTTAGAGGCAGTCATGAACACTGAAGCTTTCTTT
NA,few,TRBJ2-5,TRBV18,CASSHNDSPETQYF,TGTGCCAGCTCACACAATGACAGCCCGGAGACCCAGTACTTC
NA,NA,TRBJ2-1,TRBV7-9,CASSLALGQFNEQFF,TGTGCCAGCAGCTTAGCGCTGGGGCAGTTCAATGAGCAGTTCTTC
NA,many,TRBJ1-5,TRBV29-1,CSVDANGSGPQHF,TGCAGCGTTGACGCGAACGGGTCAGGGCCCCAGCATTTT
NA,few,TRBJ1-1,TRBV18,CASSPNREGTEAFF,TGTGCCAGCTCACCCAACAGGGAGGGCACTGAAGCTTTCTTT
NA,NA,TRBJ1-4,TRBV15,CATSREGNEKLFF,TGTGCCACCAGCAGAGAGGGAAATGAAAAACTGTTTTTT
NA,NA,TRBJ1-1,TRBV20-1,CSARNPNTEAFF,TGCAGTGCTAGAAACCCGAACACTGAAGCTTTCTTT
NA,NA,TRBJ1-5,TRBV6-5,CASSYSSGQGLNQPQHF,TGTGCCAGCAGTTACTCGAGCGGCCAGGGACTAAATCAGCCCCAGCATTTT
NA,few,TRBJ2-7,TRBV25-1,CASSDKREVGEQYF,TGTGCCAGCAGTGATAAGAGGGAGGTAGGGGAGCAGTACTTC
TRBD1,NA,TRBJ2-7,TRBV5-1,CASSTGTGVYEQYF,TGCGCCAGCAGCACCGGGACAGGCGTCTACGAGCAGTACTTC
TRBD2,few,TRBJ2-7,TRBV5-5,CASSPGLGAYEQYF,TGTGCCAGCAGCCCGGGACTAGGGGCCTACGAGCAGTACTTC
NA,few,TRBJ2-2,TRBV10-3,CAISGTEIITGELFF,TGTGCCATCAGTGGAACGGAAATAATCACCGGGGAGCTGTTTTTT
NA,NA,TRBJ1-3,TRBV6-1,CASSETTRYGNTIYF,TGTGCCAGCAGTGAAACGACGCGGTATGGAAACACCATATATTTT
TRBD2,NA,TRBJ2-5,TRBV10-3,CASGGSMYQETQYF,TGTGCCAGCGGGGGGTCTATGTACCAAGAGACCCAGTACTTC
NA,NA,TRBJ1-2,TRBV5-5,CASSLVEGRGGYTF,TGTGCCAGCAGCTTGGTTGAGGGGCGAGGGGGCTACACCTTC
NA,few,TRBJ1-2,TRBV7-2,CASSLLGPYGYTF,TGTGCCAGCAGCTTATTAGGGCCCTATGGCTACACCTTC
TRBD1,few,TRBJ2-7,TRBV7-9,CASSNRDRVGNEQYF,TGTGCCAGCAGCAACCGAGACAGGGTCGGGAACGAGCAGTACTTC
TRBD1,NA,TRBJ1-2,TRBV20-1,CSARHLTGARRYGYTF,TGCAGTGCTAGACACCTGACAGGGGCCCGTAGGTATGGCTACACCTTC
NA,few,TRBJ1-1,TRBV12-3/TRBV12-4,CASSLAVGTNTEAFF,TGTGCCAGCAGTTTAGCTGTAGGTACGAACACTGAAGCTTTCTTT
NA,NA,TRBJ1-4,TRBV7-9,CASSRDGQNEKLFF,TGTGCCAGCAGCCGAGATGGACAGAATGAAAAACTGTTTTTT
NA,few,TRBJ1-3,TRBV18,CASSRGTVDSGNTIYF,TGTGCCAGCTCCCGGGGGACGGTGGACTCTGGAAACACCATATATTTT
NA,few,TRBJ2-1,TRBV10-2,CASSVRLYEQFF,TGCGCCAGCAGTGTAAGGTTGTATGAGCAGTTCTTC
NA,NA,TRBJ1-1,TRBV3-1,CASRSRGATEAFF,TGTGCCAGCAGATCCAGGGGAGCCACTGAAGCTTTCTTT
TRBD1,NA,TRBJ2-7,TRBV20-1,CFAPQTGTGNYEQYF,TGCTTTGCGCCCCAAACCGGGACAGGGAACTACGAGCAGTACTTC
NA,many,TRBJ1-1,TRBV5-1,CASSLSGPGVTEAFF,TGCGCCAGCAGCTTGTCAGGGCCGGGGGTCACTGAAGCTTTCTTT
NA,NA,TRBJ1-4,TRBV7-2,CASSRGLGGRIEKLFF,TGTGCCAGCAGCCGGGGTTTGGGGGGGCGCATTGAAAAACTGTTTTTT
TRBD2,NA,TRBJ2-2,TRBV20-1,CSGSRLAGGTGELFF,TGCAGTGGAAGCCGTCTAGCGGGGGGGACCGGGGAGCTGTTTTTT
NA,few,TRBJ1-2,TRBV27,CASSLSGGSTPYGYTF,TGTGCCAGCAGTTTATCAGGAGGTTCTACCCCCTATGGCTACACCTTC
NA,few,TRBJ1-2,TRBV20-1,CSARRQADYGYTF,TGCAGTGCTAGAAGGCAGGCGGACTATGGCTACACCTTC
TRBD2,few,TRBJ2-1,TRBV5-1,CASSPGTSVYNEQFF,TGCGCCAGCAGCCCCGGGACTAGCGTGTACAATGAGCAGTTCTTC
NA,many,TRBJ2-7,TRBV7-9,CASSSPEGYEQYF,TGTGCCAGCAGCTCCCCAGAGGGCTACGAGCAGTACTTC
NA,NA,TRBJ2-5,TRBV12-3/TRBV12-4,CASSPRAPGTQYF,TGTGCCAGCAGTCCCAGGGCTCCCGGGACCCAGTACTTC
NA,NA,TRBJ2-3,TRBV6-1,CATATSSDTQYF,TGTGCCACCGCGACTAGTTCAGATACGCAGTATTTT
TRBD1,NA,TRBJ1-1,TRBV20-1,CSAHRDRDFTEAFF,TGCAGTGCTCATAGGGACAGGGATTTCACTGAAGCTTTCTTT
NA,few,TRBJ1-2,TRBV24-1,CVPTQGGYGYTF,TGTGTCCCTACACAGGGAGGGTATGGCTACACCTTC
TRBD1,NA,TRBJ1-1,TRBV7-2,CASSSYGTGEAFF,TGTGCCAGCAGCTCCTACGGGACAGGGGAAGCTTTCTTT
NA,NA,TRBJ2-7,TRBV28,CASRTTGRYSYEQYF,TGTGCCAGCAGAACAACAGGACGATACTCCTACGAGCAGTACTTC
NA,NA,TRBJ1-4,TRBV5-1,CASSRDPMGNEKLFF,TGCGCCAGCAGCCGGGACCCGATGGGTAATGAAAAACTGTTTTTT
NA,many,TRBJ1-1,TRBV3-1,CASSRGRMNTEAFF,TGTGCCAGCAGCCGAGGCCGAATGAACACTGAAGCTTTCTTT
NA,many,TRBJ1-4,TRBV7-2,CASSPERATNEKLFF,TGTGCCAGCAGCCCGGAGAGGGCAACTAATGAAAAACTGTTTTTT
NA,few,TRBJ2-1,TRBV15,CATSKGSNEQFF,TGTGCCACCAGCAAGGGGAGCAATGAGCAGTTCTTC
TRBD1,NA,TRBJ1-3,TRBV7-2,CASSARTGPRSGNTIYF,TGTGCCAGCAGCGCCCGGACAGGGCCCCGCTCTGGAAACACCATATATTTT
TRBD1,few,TRBJ1-4,TRBV12-3/TRBV12-4,CASTPGGQGGNEKLFF,TGTGCCAGCACCCCGGGGGGACAGGGCGGTAATGAAAAACTGTTTTTT
NA,many,TRBJ1-1,TRBV12-3/TRBV12-4,CASSFQGKTEAFF,TGTGCCAGCAGTTTCCAGGGGAAAACTGAAGCTTTCTTT
TRBD1,NA,TRBJ1-1,TRBV15,CATSGAGGTEAFF,TGTGCCACCAGCGGGGCAGGGGGTACTGAAGCTTTCTTT
NA,NA,TRBJ1-5,TRBV14,CASSQDRLGKQHF,TGTGCCAGCAGCCAAGACAGACTGGGGAAACAGCATTTT
NA,few,TRBJ2-5,TRBV7-2,CASSLGIGGPLQETQYF,TGTGCCAGCAGCTTAGGAATCGGGGGACCCCTTCAAGAGACCCAGTACTTC
TRBD2,NA,TRBJ2-1,TRBV20-1,CSALRGTNNEQFF,TGCAGTGCGTTGCGGGGGACGAACAATGAGCAGTTCTTC
NA,NA,TRBJ2-6,TRBV6-5,CASSYTGSGANVLTF,TGTGCCAGCAGTTATACCGGCTCTGGGGCCAACGTCCTGACTTTC
NA,many,TRBJ1-1,TRBV7-7,CASSLALNTEAFF,TGTGCCAGCAGCTTAGCCTTGAACACTGAAGCTTTCTTT